These 7 T cell receptor beta chains came from one sample sequenced in a study of blood T cell repertoires in COVID-19. Data came from immunoSEQ multiplex PCR; TCRdb stores just in-frame clones and leaves some out. The sample consists of about 88,000 clones, over 90% of them appearing once. The sample comprised peripheral blood. Every receptor here comes from a man in his 60s with acute or convalescent COVID-19.

This clone was counted only a few times. The V gene is TRBV5-1, the J gene TRBJ1-1; TRBD1 might be the D (6 bases). The V gene lost 3 bases and the J gene lost 5 bases, with 14 bases spanning the gap. The length of the CDR3 is 14 residues. The germline V gene has CDR1 SGHRS and CDR2 YFSETQ. DNA of the CDR3: TGCGCCAGCAGCTCTCAGGGGAGTGAGACTGAAGCTTTCTTT. Translating it yields CASSSQGSETEAFF.

This clone appeared a single time. The gene calls are TRBV2 and TRBJ2-4; TRBD1 is a possible D gene (5 bases). The CDR3 is made up of 13 amino acids. The V gene lost 4 bases and the J gene lost 7 bases, with 11 bases spanning the gap. The germline CDR1 and CDR2 sequences are SNHLY and FYNNEI. The DNA of the CDR3 is TGTGCCAGCAGTGGGGGCAGGGTGAACATTCAGTACTTC. It specifies CASSGGRVNIQYF.

V usage is TRBV4-2 and J usage is TRBJ2-1; 9 nucleotides line up with TRBD1. The trim removed 8 bases at V and 6 bases at J, leaving 11 bases unmatched. The germline V gene encodes CDR1 LGHNA and CDR2 YNFKEQ. CDR3 length: 15 residues. The CDR3 DNA is TGTGCCAGCTCACCGGGACAGGGAGAGCGCAATGAGCAGTTCTTC. This translates into CASSPGQGERNEQFF.

The chain recombines TRBV6-5 with TRBJ2-2; D is possibly TRBD1 (6 bases). Germline V CDR1 and CDR2: MNHEY, SVGAGI. There are 14 residues in the CDR3. With 6 bases removed from V and 4 bases from J, the gap between germline ends came to 12 bases. The CDR3, as DNA: TGTGCCAGCAGCGGACTCAGGGGCACCGGGGAGCTGTTTTTT. It is translated as CASSGLRGTGELFF.

This chain uses TRBV6-6 with TRBJ1-6; D not resolved. CDR1 and CDR2 from the germline V gene are MNHNY and SVGAGI (reference sequence). This CDR3 contains 12 residues. With 7 bases removed from V and 9 bases from J, the gap between germline ends came to 10 bases. CDR3: CASTIGVSPLHF. CDR3 nucleotide sequence: TGTGCCAGCACTATCGGGGTTTCACCCCTCCACTTT.

A single count supports this clone. The V call is TRBV6-1, the J call TRBJ1-5; TRBD1 might be the D (5 bases). Trimming took 2 bases from V and 1 from J, leaving 12 bases between them. This CDR3 has 16 amino acids. The V gene's germline CDR1 is MNHNS and CDR2 SASEGT. The CDR3 here is CASSEFKGVSNQPQHF. The DNA for the CDR3 is TGTGCCAGCAGTGAATTTAAAGGGGTAAGCAATCAGCCCCAGCATTTT.

This clone was counted a single time. The V and J genes are TRBV4-3 and TRBJ2-6; D is unresolved. The V end was cut by 0 bases, the J end by 0 bases, with 24 bases between. CDR3 length equals 22 residues. Per the germline V gene, CDR1 is LGHNA and CDR2 is YSLEER. Written as DNA, the CDR3 is TGCGCCAGCAGCCAAGATATTCCCGACCGCCCGACAACGCACTCTGGGGCCAACGTCCTGACTTTC. Its protein is CASSQDIPDRPTTHSGANVLTF.